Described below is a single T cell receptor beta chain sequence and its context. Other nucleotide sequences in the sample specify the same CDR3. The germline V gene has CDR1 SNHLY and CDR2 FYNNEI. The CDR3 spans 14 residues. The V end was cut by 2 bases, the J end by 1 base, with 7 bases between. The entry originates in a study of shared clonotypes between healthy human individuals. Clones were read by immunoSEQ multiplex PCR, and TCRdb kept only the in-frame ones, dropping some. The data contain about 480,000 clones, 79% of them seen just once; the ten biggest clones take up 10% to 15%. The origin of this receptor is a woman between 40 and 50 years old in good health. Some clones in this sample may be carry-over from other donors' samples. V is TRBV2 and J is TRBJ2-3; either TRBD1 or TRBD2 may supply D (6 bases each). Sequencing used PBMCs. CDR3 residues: CASSERGRTDTQYF. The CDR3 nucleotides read TGTGCCAGCAGTGAACGGGGGCGCACAGATACGCAGTATTTT.